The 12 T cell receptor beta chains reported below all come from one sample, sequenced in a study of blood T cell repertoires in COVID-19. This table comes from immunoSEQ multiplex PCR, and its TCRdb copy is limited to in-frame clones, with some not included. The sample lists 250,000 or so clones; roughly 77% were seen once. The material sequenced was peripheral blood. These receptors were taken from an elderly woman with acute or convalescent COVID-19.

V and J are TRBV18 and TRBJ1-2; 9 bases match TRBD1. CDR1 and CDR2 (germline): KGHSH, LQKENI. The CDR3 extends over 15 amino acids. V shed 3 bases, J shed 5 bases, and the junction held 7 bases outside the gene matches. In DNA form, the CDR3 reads TGTGCCAGCTCACCTCTCCCGGGACAGGGATATGGCTACACCTTC. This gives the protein CASSPLPGQGYGYTF. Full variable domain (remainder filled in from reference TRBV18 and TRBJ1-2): NAGVMQNPRHLVRRRGQEARLRCSPMKGHSHVYWYRQLPEEGLKFMVYLQKENIIDESGMPKERFSAEFPKEGPSILRIQQVVRGDSAAYFCASSPLPGQGYGYTFGSGTRLTVV.

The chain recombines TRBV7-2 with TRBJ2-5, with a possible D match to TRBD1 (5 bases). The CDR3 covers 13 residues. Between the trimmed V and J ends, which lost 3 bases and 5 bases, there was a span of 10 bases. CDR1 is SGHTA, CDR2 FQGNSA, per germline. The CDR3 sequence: CASSLGRRETQYF. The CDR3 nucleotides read TGTGCCAGCAGCTTGGGGCGTAGGGAGACCCAGTACTTC.

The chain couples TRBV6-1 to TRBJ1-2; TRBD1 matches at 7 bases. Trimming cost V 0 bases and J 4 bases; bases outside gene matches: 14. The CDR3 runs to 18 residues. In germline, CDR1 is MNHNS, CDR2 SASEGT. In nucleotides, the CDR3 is TGTGCCAGCAGTGAAGCCGGGGTCAGGGGGATTGTAACCTATGGCTACACCTTC. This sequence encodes CASSEAGVRGIVTYGYTF.

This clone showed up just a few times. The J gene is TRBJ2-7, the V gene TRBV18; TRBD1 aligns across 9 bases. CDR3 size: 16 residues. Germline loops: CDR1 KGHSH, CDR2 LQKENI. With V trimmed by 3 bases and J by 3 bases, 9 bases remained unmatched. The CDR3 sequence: CASSPSSKTGGYEQYF. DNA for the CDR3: TGTGCCAGCTCACCCTCCTCGAAGACAGGGGGCTACGAGCAGTACTTC.

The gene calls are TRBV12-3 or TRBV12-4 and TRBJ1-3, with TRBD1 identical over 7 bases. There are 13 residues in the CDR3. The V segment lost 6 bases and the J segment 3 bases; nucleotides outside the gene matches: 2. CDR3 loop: CASSRGFGNTIYF. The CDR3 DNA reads TGTGCCAGCAGCAGGGGGTTTGGAAACACCATATATTTT.

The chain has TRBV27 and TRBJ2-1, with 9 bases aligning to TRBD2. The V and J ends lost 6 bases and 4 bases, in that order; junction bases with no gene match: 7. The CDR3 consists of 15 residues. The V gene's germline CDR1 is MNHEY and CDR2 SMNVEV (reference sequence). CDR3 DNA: TGTGCCAGCAGCCCCCCCAGCGGGAGGTACAATGAGCAGTTCTTC. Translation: CASSPPSGRYNEQFF.

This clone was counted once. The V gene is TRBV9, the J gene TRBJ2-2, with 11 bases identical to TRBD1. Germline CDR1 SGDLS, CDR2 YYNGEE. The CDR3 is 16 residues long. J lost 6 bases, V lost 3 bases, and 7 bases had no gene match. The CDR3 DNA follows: TGTGCCAGCAGCGCGAGGACAGGGGGCCTTTCCGGGGAGCTGTTTTTT. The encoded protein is CASSARTGGLSGELFF.

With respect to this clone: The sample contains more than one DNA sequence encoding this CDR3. The CDR3 DNA sequence: TGTGCCAGCAGCCTCGGACAGGGAAATTCACCCCTCCACTTT. It specifies CASSLGQGNSPLHF. This chain joins TRBV3-1 (or the pseudogene TRBV3-2) and TRBJ1-6; TRBD1 matches 8 bases. Germline-derived CDR1 and CDR2 are LGHDT and YNNKEL (reference sequence). There are 14 residues in the CDR3. V lost 4 bases, J lost 7 bases, and 3 bases stayed unmatched.

The CDR3 nucleotides read TGTGCCAGCAGCGCGGACAGGGGGCGTCAAGAGACCCAGTACTTC. Translated, it gives CASSADRGRQETQYF. The chain employs TRBV5-4 and TRBJ2-5; 11 positions match TRBD1. This CDR3 contains 15 residues. Trimming took 4 bases from V and 2 from J; bases not matched to a gene: 4. Per germline, CDR1 SGHNT and CDR2 YYREEE (reference sequence).

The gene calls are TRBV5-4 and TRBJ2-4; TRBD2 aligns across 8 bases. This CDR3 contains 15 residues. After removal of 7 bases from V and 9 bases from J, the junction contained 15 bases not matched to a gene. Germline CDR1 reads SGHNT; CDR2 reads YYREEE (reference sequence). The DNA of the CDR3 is TGTGCCAGCTCAAACGGGGGGGTCGCTGACGCCATTCAGTACTTC. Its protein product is CASSNGGVADAIQYF.

The CDR3 nucleotides are TGCGCCAGCAGCAGCCGGGACAGCACGGCTTTCTTT. This codes for CASSSRDSTAFF. The gene calls are TRBV5-1 and TRBJ1-1, with 7 bases identical to TRBD1. The CDR3 spans 12 residues. The V gene end was trimmed by 4 bases and the J gene end by 11 bases; junction bases not matched to a gene: 8. Germline CDR1 reads SGHRS; CDR2 reads YFSETQ. Full variable domain (rest looked up from reference TRBV5-1 and TRBJ1-1): KAGVTQTPRYLIKTRGQQVTLSCSPISGHRSVSWYQQTPGQGLQFLFEYFSETQRNKGNFPGRFSGRQFSNSRSEMNVSTLELGDSALYLCASSSRDSTAFFGQGTRLTVV.

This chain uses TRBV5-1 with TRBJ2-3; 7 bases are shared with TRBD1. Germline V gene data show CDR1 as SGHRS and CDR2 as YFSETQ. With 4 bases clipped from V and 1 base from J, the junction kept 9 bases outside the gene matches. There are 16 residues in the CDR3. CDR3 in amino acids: CASSRQTGLGTDTQYF. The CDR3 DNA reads TGCGCCAGCAGCAGACAGACAGGGTTAGGCACAGATACGCAGTATTTT.